This TCR beta chain was sequenced in a study of T cell repertoires in cytomegalovirus infection. In TCRdb, the reads were re-called with MiXCR into one record per CDR3 protein. The data contain 750,000 to 900,000 distinct CDR3 sequences, under 35% of them singletons. Germline V lookup: CDR1 SGHVS, CDR2 FNYEAQ. The CDR3 contains 14 residues. The V and J ends lost 5 bases and 5 bases respectively, with 16 bases between them. As regards this clonotype: Antigen: not known.

This sequence joins TRBV7-6 and TRBJ2-7; D might be TRBD1 or TRBD2, each matching 5 bases. Sequencing was performed on cultured CD8+ T cells from PBMCs, taken from culture after CMV antigen stimulation. This TCR was sampled from a human donor in good health (CMV status not recorded). Some clones in this sample may be carry-over from other donors' samples. In nucleotides, the CDR3 is TGTGCCAGCAGCCTATACATGGGGGTCCACGAGCAGTACGTC. Translation gives CASSLYMGVHEQYV.